The 12 T cell receptor beta chains below were found in one sample sequenced in a study of vaccination effects on CD4 cells after COVID-19. TCRdb keeps only in-frame clones here, not all; method: immunoSEQ multiplex PCR. Of approximately 30,000 clones in the sample, 55% to 75% were seen once. Sequencing followed a ViraFEST assay step that expanded antigen-specific CD4+ T cells with viral peptide pools. On roughly day 10 of culture, CD4+ T cells were separated out. No antigen has been identified for these receptors. The sequenced sample was CD4+ T cells from PBMCs cultured with HCoV-229E spike peptides, obtained before COVID-19 vaccination. These TCRs come from a human donor who received a COVID-19 vaccine.

The rearrangement uses TRBV7-9 and TRBJ1-5; no clear D gene. The ends were cut back, 1 base at V and 7 bases at J, with 11 bases in the middle. Germline V gene data show CDR1 as SEHNR and CDR2 as FQNEAQ (reference sequence). The CDR3 is made up of 14 amino acids. The CDR3 spells CASSLVGEDQPQHF. DNA for the CDR3: TGTGCCAGCAGCTTAGTGGGTGAGGACCAGCCCCAGCATTTT.

This chain's CDR3 is CASNRGHSYEQYF. DNA for the CDR3: TGTGCCAGCAACCGGGGACATTCCTACGAGCAGTACTTC. The V and J genes are TRBV6-5 and TRBJ2-7, with D possibly TRBD1 on 6 matching bases. The V end was cut by 7 bases, the J end by 1 base, with 11 bases between. This CDR3 has 13 amino acids. In germline, CDR1 is MNHEY, CDR2 SVGAGI.

The table lists this clone with a few counts. The rearrangement joins TRBV2 to TRBJ1-2, with a tentative D call TRBD1 (5 bases). This CDR3 comprises 14 residues. The germline gives CDR1 SNHLY, CDR2 FYNNEI. The V gene lost 4 bases and the J gene lost 8 bases, with 17 bases spanning the gap. This CDR3 reads CASSVLVGGKGYTF. CDR3 DNA sequence: TGTGCCAGCAGTGTTTTAGTTGGGGGTAAGGGCTACACCTTC.

The chain combines TRBV21-1 with TRBJ2-6; no DNA check was done on the table's D call, TRBD1. TRBV21-1 is termed a pseudogene. The CDR3 loop spans 19 amino acids. CDR3 protein: CASSKDWTGRSSGANVLTF. CDR3 coding DNA: TGTGCCAGCAGCAAAGATTGGACAGGGAGGTCCTCTGGGGCCAACGTCCTGACTTTC.

The V call is TRBV3-1 (or the pseudogene TRBV3-2), the J call TRBJ1-1; 7 bases match TRBD1. Trimming cost V 7 bases and J 0 bases; bases outside gene matches: 11. Germline CDR1 and CDR2: LGHDT and YNNKEL (reference sequence). The CDR3 contains 16 residues. The CDR3: CASTQYAGQLNTEAFF. In DNA, the CDR3 is TGTGCCAGCACTCAGTACGCGGGACAGCTGAACACTGAAGCTTTCTTT.

The chain uses TRBV7-9 and TRBJ2-3, with 10 bases lining up with TRBD1. J was trimmed by 4 bases and V by 1 base; bases with no gene match: 8. The CDR3 is made up of 17 amino acids. Germline CDR1 reads SEHNR; CDR2 reads FQNEAQ (reference sequence). CDR3 loop: CASSLGRDRGRADTQYF. DNA for the CDR3: TGTGCCAGCAGCTTAGGACGAGACAGGGGGCGCGCAGATACGCAGTATTTT.

The V and J genes are TRBV7-2 and TRBJ2-1; D is ambiguous. Germline V CDR1 and CDR2: SGHTA, FQGNSA. V lost 1 base to trimming and J lost 0 bases, with 4 bases between them. The CDR3 covers 14 residues. The CDR3 nucleotides read TGTGCCAGCAGCTTAGAATACTCCTACAATGAGCAGTTCTTC. Its translation: CASSLEYSYNEQFF.

The chain combines TRBV5-1 with TRBJ2-5; possible D gene TRBD1, 5 bases. This CDR3 is built from 12 residues. V was shortened by 5 bases and J by 3 bases, with 8 bases between the two germline ends. The germline V gene has CDR1 SGHRS and CDR2 YFSETQ. The CDR3 sequence: CASSLGEETQYF. CDR3 DNA: TGCGCCAGCAGTCTAGGGGAAGAGACCCAGTACTTC.

The V and J genes are TRBV2 and TRBJ2-7, with 8 positions matching TRBD1. Trimming took 6 bases from V and 6 from J; bases not matched to a gene: 4. CDR3 length: 12 amino acids. Germline-derived CDR1 and CDR2 are SNHLY and FYNNEI. The CDR3 DNA reads as TGTGCCAGCAGGGACAGGGTTCGCGAGCAGTACTTC. It is translated as CASRDRVREQYF.

This chain uses TRBV28 with TRBJ2-2, with D unclear. The CDR3 loop spans 20 amino acids. Germline V gene data show CDR1 as MDHEN and CDR2 as SYDVKM. V was trimmed by 3 bases and J by 4 bases, leaving 27 bases between them. The CDR3 reads CASSFGSRKGRLLATGELFF. In DNA, the CDR3 is TGTGCCAGCAGTTTCGGTTCAAGGAAAGGCCGACTGCTGGCCACCGGGGAGCTGTTTTTT.

The rearrangement joins TRBV23-1 to TRBJ2-1; D is possibly TRBD1 (5 bases). TRBV23-1 is marked as an open reading frame, function uncertain. V lost 0 bases to trimming and J lost 4 bases, with 13 bases between them. The CDR3 extends over 16 amino acids. DNA for the CDR3: TGCGCCAGCAGTCAATCGTGGGGCAGCAGATACAATGAGCAGTTCTTC. It encodes CASSQSWGSRYNEQFF.

The chain joins TRBV5-8 to TRBJ1-6; TRBD1 matches at 7 bases. The CDR3 is 14 amino acids. The J segment lost 8 bases and the V segment lost 0 bases, leaving 2 bases of the junction unmatched. Germline CDR1 is SGHTS and CDR2 is YDEGEE. CDR3 coding DNA: TGTGCCAGCAGCTTGGAGGGGGCGGATTCACCCCTCCACTTT. It is translated as CASSLEGADSPLHF.